Listed here are 31 T cell receptor beta chains from one sample, sequenced in a study of cytomegalovirus exposure and HLA in healthy donors. PCR involved 60 Vbeta and 13 Jbeta primers. Generated by immunoSEQ multiplex PCR, the TCRdb table keeps only in-frame clones and is missing some. The sample includes 85,000 to 100,000 clones, under 85% of them seen just once. The sample comprised PBMCs. The receptors stem from a woman in her forties in good health and CMV-seropositive.

As for this clone: At one end the junction does not follow the germline gene, possibly because of a read error. The chain recombines TRBV5-6 with TRBJ2-1; TRBD1 matches at 8 bases. The CDR3 has 13 residues. Germline V lookup: CDR1 SGHDT, CDR2 YYEEEE. CDR3 nucleotides: TGTGCCAGCAGCTTGGTTCAGGGGGCCCCGTGGGTCTTC. Translation: CASSLVQGAPWVF.

This clone was detected a few times. Here the CDR3 reads CASSLDMVGVTDTQYF. CDR3 nucleotide sequence: TGTGCCAGCAGCCTGGACATGGTCGGGGTCACAGATACGCAGTATTTT. The chain has TRBV5-5 and TRBJ2-3; the D call may be TRBD1 or TRBD2 (5 bases each). The germline CDR1 and CDR2 sequences are SGHKS and YYEKEE (reference sequence). CDR3 length: 16 residues. V dropped 4 bases and J dropped 2 bases, with 17 bases sitting between them.

This clone appeared a few times. V usage is TRBV10-3 and J usage is TRBJ2-1; 8 bases line up with TRBD2. Trimming at V came to 3 bases and at J to 8 bases, leaving 9 bases not matched to a gene. CDR1 and CDR2 (germline): ENHRY, SYGVKD. The length of the CDR3 is 15 residues. CDR3 sequence: CAISDKEAGVYEQFF. The CDR3 DNA is TGTGCCATCAGTGATAAGGAAGCGGGAGTGTATGAGCAGTTCTTC.

The V call is TRBV6-5, the J call TRBJ1-3; D uncertain. The V gene lost 9 bases and the J gene lost 3 bases, with 12 bases spanning the gap. The CDR3 totals 13 residues. The germline gives CDR1 MNHEY, CDR2 SVGAGI. CDR3 sequence (DNA): TGTGCCAGTGGGTCGGGAGTTGGAAACACCATATATTTT. Its translation is CASGSGVGNTIYF.

The rearrangement joins TRBV15 to TRBJ1-5; 9 bases map to TRBD1. The germline gives CDR1 LNHNV, CDR2 YYDKDF (reference sequence). J gave up 6 bases and V 4 bases, and 4 bases lay outside the gene matches. The CDR3 is 14 residues long. The DNA of the CDR3 is TGTGCCACCAGCATCGACAGGGGGGGTCAGCCCCAGCATTTT. This translates into CATSIDRGGQPQHF.

CDR3 amino acids: CASSHRGQETQYF. The CDR3 DNA sequence: TGTGCCAGCAGTCACCGGGGACAAGAGACCCAGTACTTC. The chain links TRBV28 to TRBJ2-5; a weak D match, TRBD2 (5 bases). The CDR3 runs 13 residues. Trimming removed 5 bases from V and 2 bases from J, with 9 bases in between. Germline CDR1 and CDR2: MDHEN and SYDVKM.

The chain is built from TRBV5-5 and TRBJ2-3; D not certain. The CDR3 spans 15 residues. Trimming removed 2 bases at V and 2 bases at J, with 12 bases between. CDR1 and CDR2 from the germline V gene are SGHKS and YYEKEE (reference sequence). The CDR3 region is CASSFGGDLTDTQYF. The DNA of the CDR3 is TGTGCCAGCAGCTTTGGTGGAGACCTCACAGATACGCAGTATTTT.

The V gene is TRBV27, the J gene TRBJ1-1, with a weak D call TRBD1 (5 bases). The CDR3 spans 15 residues. In germline, CDR1 is MNHEY, CDR2 SMNVEV (reference sequence). V lost 1 base and J 4 bases, leaving 13 bases between the germline ends. The CDR3 DNA is TGTGCCAGCAGTTTATTGGGGGGAGTCGGCACTGAAGCTTTCTTT. The encoded protein is CASSLLGGVGTEAFF.

There are a few counts of this clone. CDR3 amino acids: CASSEGDLRYF. The CDR3 DNA reads as TGCGCCAGCAGTGAAGGGGACTTACGGTATTTT. This rearrangement joins TRBV10-1 to TRBJ2-3, with D possibly being TRBD2 (6 bases). The germline V and J ends were trimmed by 3 bases and 14 bases, with 12 bases remaining between them. CDR1 and CDR2 from the germline V gene are WNHNN and SYGVQD (reference sequence). This CDR3 spans 11 amino acids.

The chain recombines TRBV5-4 with TRBJ2-3, with 8 bases fitting TRBD2. The CDR3 runs to 14 residues. Germline trimming cut 3 bases from V and 4 bases from J; bases unmatched to any gene: 4. Germline CDR1 reads SGHNT; CDR2 reads YYREEE (reference sequence). In DNA, the CDR3 is TGTGCCAGCAGCTATAGCGGGAACCCAGATACGCAGTATTTT. This sequence encodes CASSYSGNPDTQYF.

The gene calls are TRBV4-2 and TRBJ2-2; 12 bases are a match to TRBD2. Germline V gene data show CDR1 as LGHNA and CDR2 as YNFKEQ. V lost 1 base and J lost 7; bases outside the gene matches: 4. There are 16 residues in the CDR3. CDR3 loop: CASSQGLAGEVGELFF. CDR3 nucleotide sequence: TGTGCCAGCAGCCAAGGACTAGCGGGAGAAGTCGGGGAGCTGTTTTTT.

The chain combines TRBV5-1 with TRBJ2-5; 7 bases are a match to TRBD2. CDR3 size: 15 residues. Germline CDR1 SGHRS, CDR2 YFSETQ. The V segment lost 4 bases and the J segment 3 bases; nucleotides outside the gene matches: 9. The CDR3 nucleotides are TGCGCCAGCAGCCCGGGAGCTAGCGGTAAAGAGACCCAGTACTTC. Amino acid sequence: CASSPGASGKETQYF.

This rearrangement joins TRBV6-5 to TRBJ2-7; a possible D gene is TRBD2 (6 bases). V lost 4 bases, J lost 5 bases, and 18 bases lay in between. The CDR3 length is 15 residues. Germline V CDR1 and CDR2: MNHEY, SVGAGI. The CDR3 sequence is CASSWSIQWRDEQYF. The CDR3 DNA reads TGTGCCAGCAGTTGGAGTATACAGTGGAGGGACGAGCAGTACTTC.

The chain is built from TRBV6-4 and TRBJ2-2; TRBD2 matches 8 bases. V lost 9 bases and J lost 1; bases outside the gene matches: 4. The CDR3 covers 14 residues. Germline CDR1 is MRHNA and CDR2 is SNTAGT. CDR3 sequence (DNA): TGTGCCAGTAAAAGCGGGAGGAACACCGGGGAGCTGTTTTTT. As protein: CASKSGRNTGELFF.

This clone has a single count. This chain joins TRBV2 and TRBJ2-5; D possibly corresponds to TRBD2 (5 bases). Germline loops: CDR1 SNHLY, CDR2 FYNNEI. V was pared by 4 bases and J by 2 bases, with 14 bases between. The CDR3 covers 15 residues. The CDR3 DNA reads as TGTGCCAGCAGTGGACGACTACCTACACAAGAGACCCAGTACTTC. Translating it yields CASSGRLPTQETQYF.

For the CDR3, the DNA is TGTGCCAGCAGCTTAGGGCAGGTGAACACTGAAGCTTTCTTT. Encoded protein: CASSLGQVNTEAFF. J is TRBJ1-1 and V is TRBV7-9; no clear D gene. V dropped 1 base and J dropped 0 bases, with 6 bases sitting between them. The CDR3 extends over 14 amino acids. In germline, CDR1 is SEHNR, CDR2 FQNEAQ (reference sequence). Full variable domain (rest looked up from reference TRBV7-9 and TRBJ1-1): DTGVSQNPRHKITKRGQNVTFRCDPISEHNRLYWYRQTLGQGPEFLTYFQNEAQLEKSRLLSDRFSAERPKGSFSTLEIQRTEQGDSAMYLCASSLGQVNTEAFFGQGTRLTVV.

This sequence joins TRBV7-8 and TRBJ2-5; TRBD2 matches at 9 bases. The J call may not be correct, given that the DNA end is closer to TRBJ2-7. The germline gives CDR1 SGHVS, CDR2 FQNEAQ. The CDR3 is made up of 16 amino acids. CDR3 nucleotide sequence: TGTGCCAGCACCAGAGAAGGGGCGGGAGGGTACTACGAGCAGTACTTC. Its translation is CASTREGAGGYYEQYF.

A single count supports this clone. The chain employs TRBV7-9 and TRBJ1-2, with D unclear. The CDR3 contains 11 residues. V lost 1 base and J 7 bases, leaving 4 bases between the germline ends. CDR1 and CDR2 (germline): SEHNR, FQNEAQ (reference sequence). The DNA for the CDR3 is TGTGCCAGCAGCTTAGGGAGTGGCTACACCTTC. Protein: CASSLGSGYTF.

The chain employs TRBV18 and TRBJ2-3; the match to TRBD2 covers 9 bases. The CDR3 length is 16 residues. Germline trimming cut 3 bases from V and 5 bases from J; bases unmatched to any gene: 9. In germline, CDR1 is KGHSH, CDR2 LQKENI. CDR3 region: CASSPVGAGGQDTQYF. DNA of the CDR3: TGTGCCAGCTCACCTGTAGGAGCGGGAGGCCAAGATACGCAGTATTTT. Using reference TRBV18 and TRBJ2-3 for the parts outside the CDR3, the full variable domain is NAGVMQNPRHLVRRRGQEARLRCSPMKGHSHVYWYRQLPEEGLKFMVYLQKENIIDESGMPKERFSAEFPKEGPSILRIQQVVRGDSAAYFCASSPVGAGGQDTQYFGPGTRLTVL.

The rearrangement uses TRBV6-5 and TRBJ1-5, with 8 bases fitting TRBD1. Germline V gene data show CDR1 as MNHEY and CDR2 as SVGAGI. This CDR3 spans 14 amino acids. V gave up 6 bases and J gave up 4 bases; unmatched junction bases: 5. CDR3 nucleotide sequence: TGTGCCAGCAGGCCCGGACAGGGAAATCAGCCCCAGCATTTT. Encoded protein: CASRPGQGNQPQHF.

The CDR3 DNA reads TGTGCCGCGGCGGGTCCCTTGAACACTGAAGCTTTCTTT. This encodes CAAAGPLNTEAFF. The chain recombines TRBV6-1 with TRBJ1-1; no firm D call. The CDR3 extends over 13 amino acids. CDR1 and CDR2 from the germline V gene are MNHNS and SASEGT. V was cut by 11 bases and J by 0 bases, with 13 bases left in between.

The DNA of the CDR3 is TGTGCCAGCAGGGCGGACACCGAGCAGTACTTC. Its translation is CASRADTEQYF. This chain uses TRBV6-1 with TRBJ2-7, with D tentatively TRBD1 (5 bases). Looked up from germline, CDR1 is MNHNS and CDR2 is SASEGT. The CDR3 length is 11 residues. The germline V and J ends were trimmed by 6 bases and 6 bases, with 9 bases remaining between them.

This rearrangement joins TRBV6-5 to TRBJ1-5, with TRBD1 as a possible D gene (6 bases). Germline V CDR1 and CDR2: MNHEY, SVGAGI. This CDR3 spans 15 amino acids. Deletions cut 6 bases from V and 0 bases from J, with 12 bases between. As DNA, the CDR3 is TGTGCCAGCAGAGGGGGATATTATAGCAATCAGCCCCAGCATTTT. It is translated as CASRGGYYSNQPQHF.

In nucleotides, the CDR3 is TGTGCCAGCAGCCTCGGACTAGCGGGAGGCATGGACAATGAGCAGTTCTTC. Amino acids: CASSLGLAGGMDNEQFF. The chain uses TRBV13 and TRBJ2-1; 14 nucleotides line up with TRBD2. Germline V gene sequence: CDR1 PRHDT, CDR2 FYEKMQ (reference sequence). Germline trimming cut 5 bases from V and 5 bases from J; bases unmatched to any gene: 8. This CDR3 is built from 17 residues.

This sequence joins TRBV18 and TRBJ1-5; 9 nucleotides line up with TRBD1. Trimming at V came to 4 bases and at J to 7 bases, leaving 14 bases not matched to a gene. The CDR3 runs to 17 residues. From germline, CDR1 is KGHSH and CDR2 LQKENI. The CDR3 DNA reads as TGTGCCAGCTCACTAACATCCGGGACAGGGAATAGACAGCCCCAGCATTTT. Translated: CASSLTSGTGNRQPQHF.

This chain links TRBV10-3 with TRBJ2-7; 9 bases line up with TRBD1. Losses at the gene ends were 11 bases for V and 1 base for J; bases not matched to a gene: 9. The CDR3 is 14 residues long. In germline, CDR1 is ENHRY, CDR2 SYGVKD. The chain's CDR3 is CASNRDRESYEQYF. DNA for the CDR3: TGTGCCTCCAACCGGGACAGGGAGTCCTACGAGCAGTACTTC.

The J gene is TRBJ1-2, the V gene TRBV6-6; 9 nucleotides match TRBD1. This CDR3 is 15 amino acids long. Trimming at V came to 0 bases and at J to 8 bases, leaving 7 bases not matched to a gene. Germline V gene sequence: CDR1 MNHNY, CDR2 SVGAGI (reference sequence). CDR3 in amino acids: CASSYSGDRVGGYTF. The CDR3 coding sequence is TGTGCCAGCAGTTACTCAGGGGACAGGGTCGGGGGCTACACCTTC.

The rearrangement uses TRBV7-9 and TRBJ2-5; maybe TRBD2 (5 bases). V was pared by 0 bases and J by 5 bases, with 16 bases between. Germline CDR1 and CDR2: SEHNR and FQNEAQ (reference sequence). CDR3 size: 16 residues. CDR3 loop: CASSLALGALGETQYF. The CDR3 bases are TGTGCCAGCAGCTTAGCACTAGGAGCCTTGGGGGAGACCCAGTACTTC.

The chain combines TRBV28 with TRBJ2-5; 7 positions agree with TRBD2. V lost 2 bases, J lost 1 base, and 4 bases stayed unmatched. Germline CDR1 and CDR2: MDHEN and SYDVKM. The CDR3 runs 15 residues. This CDR3 is CASSLVGGIQETQYF. The CDR3 nucleotides read TGTGCCAGCAGTTTAGTGGGAGGGATCCAAGAGACCCAGTACTTC.

V and J are TRBV2 and TRBJ1-4; 10 bases map to TRBD1. This CDR3 is 15 amino acids long. After removal of 6 bases from V and 0 bases from J, the junction contained 1 base not matched to a gene. The germline V gene encodes CDR1 SNHLY and CDR2 FYNNEI. The CDR3 loop is CASRDRGATNEKLFF. The CDR3 DNA is TGTGCCAGCAGGGACAGGGGGGCAACTAATGAAAAACTGTTTTTT.

J is TRBJ1-5 and V is TRBV5-1; D is ambiguous. Trimming cost V 4 bases and J 4 bases, with 12 bases left between them. This CDR3 contains 14 residues. Germline loops: CDR1 SGHRS, CDR2 YFSETQ. The CDR3 DNA sequence: TGCGCCAGCAGCCCAGGTATGGGTAATCAGCCCCAGCATTTT. This gives the protein CASSPGMGNQPQHF.